This T cell receptor (beta chain) was documented in a study of blood T cell repertoires in COVID-19. Study information: Some COVID-19 samples were acute and others convalescent; all came from the United States, Italy and Spain. Sample material is recorded as cDNA or gDNA derived from T cells, B-cell-depleted T cells, or PBMCs.

Original processing notes: Amplification from reference gene primers served as the basis for estimated nucleated cell counts. Assay: immunoSEQ multiplex PCR; the TCRdb copy retains only in-frame clones and omits some. The V and J calls and clone size are taken from that table; D and trimming were inferred from the DNA. The top ten clones hold 1% to 1.5% of a sample with roughly 320,000 clones, approximately 86% of them seen once. With respect to this clone: The same CDR3 can be traced to other DNA sequences in this sample.

The CDR3 contains 13 residues. V gave up 9 bases and J gave up 0 bases, with 6 bases separating them. CDR1 and CDR2 from the germline V gene are SNHLY and FYNNEI. Material: peripheral blood. The V gene is TRBV2, the J gene TRBJ1-6; D unresolved. The sequence was obtained from a man in his 70s with acute or convalescent COVID-19. The CDR3 region is CASRSSYNSPLHF. The DNA for the CDR3 is TGTGCCAGTCGGAGCTCCTATAATTCACCCCTCCACTTT.